The 5 T cell receptor beta chains below come from one sample, sequenced in a study of cytomegalovirus exposure and HLA in healthy donors. Primers included in the PCR were 60 Vbeta and 13 Jbeta primers. Produced via immunoSEQ multiplex PCR; TCRdb's table is partial and in-frame only. The sample includes about 94,000 clones, around two thirds of them seen just once. Input material: PBMCs. These receptors were obtained from a man between 25 and 39 years old in good health and CMV-seronegative.

This chain connects TRBV15 to TRBJ2-7; D gene ambiguous. Germline lookup yields CDR1 LNHNV and CDR2 YYDKDF (reference sequence). V was shortened by 0 bases and J by 9 bases, with 15 bases between the two germline ends. The CDR3 extends over 14 amino acids. The CDR3, as DNA: TGTGCCACCAGCAGAGATTTAGTAGCTGTGGGGCAGTACTTC. This codes for CATSRDLVAVGQYF.

This clone has a handful of counts. The V call is TRBV7-9, the J call TRBJ1-2; 8 bases are shared with TRBD1. Germline lookup yields CDR1 SEHNR and CDR2 FQNEAQ (reference sequence). After removal of 6 bases from V and 7 bases from J, the junction contained 13 bases not matched to a gene. This CDR3 comprises 15 residues. The CDR3 loop is CASRSMQDRVFGYTF. The CDR3 region has the DNA TGTGCCAGCAGATCCATGCAGGACAGGGTCTTTGGCTACACCTTC. Supplemented by reference TRBV7-9 and TRBJ1-2, the full variable domain reads DTGVSQNPRHKITKRGQNVTFRCDPISEHNRLYWYRQTLGQGPEFLTYFQNEAQLEKSRLLSDRFSAERPKGSFSTLEIQRTEQGDSAMYLCASRSMQDRVFGYTFGSGTRLTVV.

The rearrangement links TRBV29-1 to TRBJ2-7, with D possibly being TRBD1 (6 bases). CDR1 is SQVTM, CDR2 ANQGSEA, per germline. Trimming shortened V by 8 bases and J by 6 bases, and 17 bases separated the two germline ends. The CDR3 sequence is 12 residues long. In nucleotides, the CDR3 is TGCAGCTTCGAGGGGGTAACCGCCGAGCAGTACTTC. Protein: CSFEGVTAEQYF.

This clone has just a few counts. A junction boundary mismatches the germline segment, possibly from a read error. This chain uses TRBV7-9 with TRBJ1-4; 9 positions agree with TRBD1. CDR1 is SEHNR, CDR2 FQNEAQ, per germline (reference sequence). There are 16 residues in the CDR3. The CDR3 nucleotides read TGTTCCAGCAGCTTAGGGACAGGGAGCTACTTTGAAAAACTGTTTTTT. Its translation: CSSSLGTGSYFEKLFF.

The table lists this clone with a few counts. The J gene is TRBJ2-1, the V gene TRBV6-5; 10 positions agree with TRBD1. Germline loops: CDR1 MNHEY, CDR2 SVGAGI. The CDR3 covers 14 residues. V shed 3 bases and J 7 bases; nucleotides not matched to a gene: 3. This CDR3 is CASSYGQGGNEQFF. The CDR3 nucleotides read TGTGCCAGCAGTTATGGACAGGGGGGGAATGAGCAGTTCTTC.